Listed below are T cell receptor beta chains from one sample, sequenced in a study of a mutant IDH1 vaccine in newly diagnosed glioma. TCRdb's table, derived via immunoSEQ multiplex PCR, lists solely in-frame clones and lacks some. The table has approximately 76,000 clones, roughly nine tenths seen once. No antigens are known for them. The input for sequencing was PBMCs, taken from a glioma patient whose treatment included an IDH1 peptide vaccine. The receptors come from a woman aged 50 to 65 with glioma. The conserved cysteine and the conserved F or W are not part of the CDR3 here.

v_call: TRBV7-2
j_call: TRBJ2-5
cdr3_aa: ASSLNGARETQY

v_call: TRBV5-1
j_call: TRBJ2-1
cdr3_aa: ASSKRLAGGYNEQF

v_call: TRBV28
j_call: TRBJ2-5
cdr3_aa: ASNGGGPQETQY

v_call: TRBV29-1
j_call: TRBJ2-1
cdr3_aa: SVEDGQTYNEQF

v_call: TRBV6-1
j_call: TRBJ2-1
cdr3_aa: ASSYQNEQF

v_call: TRBV28
j_call: TRBJ1-5
cdr3_aa: ASSPTRVRGNQPQH

v_call: TRBV9
j_call: TRBJ2-3
cdr3_aa: ASSVGSGRATDTQY

v_call: TRBV10-1
j_call: TRBJ1-2
cdr3_aa: ASSQDRLYGYT

v_call: TRBV29-1
j_call: TRBJ2-7
cdr3_aa: SVEDRSYEQY

v_call: TRBV28
j_call: TRBJ2-2
cdr3_aa: ASSLARGAVGELF

v_call: TRBV5-4
j_call: TRBJ2-5
cdr3_aa: ASSLQGGGETQY

v_call: TRBV27
j_call: TRBJ1-5
cdr3_aa: ASSQDRGPRWPQH

v_call: TRBV27
j_call: TRBJ2-1
cdr3_aa: ASMSGGRANEQF

v_call: TRBV6-6
j_call: TRBJ2-1
cdr3_aa: ASSYNRGRGNNEQF

v_call: TRBV5-6
j_call: TRBJ1-1
cdr3_aa: ASSSVTVGNTEAF

v_call: TRBV19
j_call: TRBJ1-5
cdr3_aa: ASTGTHPNQPQH

v_call: TRBV28
j_call: TRBJ2-1
cdr3_aa: ASSFNSGNEQF

v_call: TRBV5-5
j_call: TRBJ1-2
cdr3_aa: ASSLASRDRGLDT

v_call: TRBV6-1
j_call: TRBJ2-1
cdr3_aa: ASRDRTPPNEQF

v_call: TRBV7-9
j_call: TRBJ2-7
cdr3_aa: ASSFLVDYEQY

v_call: TRBV10-3
j_call: TRBJ2-2
cdr3_aa: AILGDTGELF

v_call: TRBV5-1
j_call: TRBJ2-1
cdr3_aa: ASSLGLAGDLQF

v_call: TRBV10-3
j_call: TRBJ2-7
cdr3_aa: AIKGDLVTYEQY